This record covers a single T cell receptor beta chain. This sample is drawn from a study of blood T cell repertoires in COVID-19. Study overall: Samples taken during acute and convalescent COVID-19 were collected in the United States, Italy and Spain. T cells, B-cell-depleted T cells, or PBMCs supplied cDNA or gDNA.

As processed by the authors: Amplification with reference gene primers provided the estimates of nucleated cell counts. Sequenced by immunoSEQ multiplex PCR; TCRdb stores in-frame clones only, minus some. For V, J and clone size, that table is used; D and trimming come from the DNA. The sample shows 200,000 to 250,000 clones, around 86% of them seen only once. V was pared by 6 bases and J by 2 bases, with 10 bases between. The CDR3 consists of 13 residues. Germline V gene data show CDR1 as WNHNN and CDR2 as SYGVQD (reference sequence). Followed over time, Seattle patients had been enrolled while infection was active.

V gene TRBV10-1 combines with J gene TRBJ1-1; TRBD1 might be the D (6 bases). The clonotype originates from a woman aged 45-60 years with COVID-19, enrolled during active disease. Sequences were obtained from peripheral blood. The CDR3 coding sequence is TGCGCCAGCAGGGAAGGGGGAAACACTGAAGCTTTCTTT. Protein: CASREGGNTEAFF.